This TCR beta chain was recovered during a study of T-cell memory formation after mild COVID-19. Across the whole study: In these data, TCR clusters were largely donor specific. Overall study findings and caveats: Chiefly within CM and EM were the contracting CD4+ clones; CD8+ ones were within EMRA. Day 15 to 85 contracting clones showed balanced CD4/CD8; later expanders leaned CD4+.

This CDR3 region has 14 residues. The V end lost 3 bases, the J end lost 8 bases, and 13 bases lay between the germline ends. From 5'RACE with constant-segment primers came TCR alpha and TCR beta cDNA libraries that carried sample barcodes and UMIs. TCRdb re-called the 5' RACE reads through MiXCR, storing one row per CDR3 protein. The sample records around 130,000 distinct CDR3 sequences, more than 13% being singletons. Details on this clonotype: The antigen is undetermined.

The origin of this receptor is an adult woman who had mild COVID-19 (a few samples of this study predate the infection). Cell type and time point are not known. Sequences were obtained from PBMCs or a T cell subset sorted from them (not recorded which). This rearrangement joins TRBV12-3 or TRBV12-4 to TRBJ2-2; a possible D gene is TRBD2 (5 bases). In nucleotides, the CDR3 is TGTGCCAGCAGTTTGGTCGGACTTCCGGGGGAGCTGTTTTTT. It codes for CASSLVGLPGELFF.